A selection of T cell receptor beta chains follows, all from one sample in a study of blood T cell repertoires in COVID-19. Assay used: immunoSEQ multiplex PCR; TCRdb lists only in-frame clones, some missing. The table shows 250,000 to 400,000 clones, with almost 90% occurring only once. Sequenced material: peripheral blood. The receptor set was obtained from a woman younger than 45 with COVID-19, enrolled during active disease. Both conserved end residues are part of each CDR3. The D gene is left open where the match is weak. Only part of the rows carry a size: once, few, many, or a class if the clone is expanded.

V gene: TRBV24-1; clone size: .; J gene: TRBJ2-5; D gene: TRBD2; CDR3 protein: CATSSGGKGGSQETQYF; CDR3 DNA: TGTGCCACCAGTTCGGGTGGTAAGGGAGGGTCCCAAGAGACCCAGTACTTC
V gene: TRBV30; clone size: .; J gene: TRBJ1-5; D gene: .; CDR3 protein: CAWSVGSFDQPQHF; CDR3 DNA: TGTGCCTGGAGTGTGGGGAGTTTCGATCAGCCCCAGCATTTT
V gene: TRBV24-1; clone size: once; J gene: TRBJ2-3; D gene: TRBD1; CDR3 protein: CATSQDRGREDTQYF; CDR3 DNA: TGTGCCACCAGCCAGGACAGGGGGCGTGAAGATACGCAGTATTTT
V gene: TRBV5-5; clone size: .; J gene: TRBJ1-2; D gene: TRBD1; CDR3 protein: CASSFGGGTGDYGYTF; CDR3 DNA: TGTGCCAGCAGCTTTGGAGGGGGGACAGGAGACTATGGCTACACCTTC
V gene: TRBV5-1; clone size: .; J gene: TRBJ1-1; D gene: .; CDR3 protein: CASSSTENTEAFF; CDR3 DNA: TGCGCCAGCAGCTCTACAGAGAACACTGAAGCTTTCTTT
V gene: TRBV3-1/TRBV3-2; clone size: .; J gene: TRBJ1-1; D gene: .; CDR3 protein: CASSQSRVTEAFF; CDR3 DNA: TGTGCCAGCAGCCAGTCGAGGGTGACTGAAGCTTTCTTT
V gene: TRBV5-1; clone size: .; J gene: TRBJ1-2; D gene: TRBD1; CDR3 protein: CASSLEMMTGRGYTF; CDR3 DNA: TGCGCCAGCAGCTTGGAGATGATGACAGGGCGAGGCTACACCTTC
V gene: TRBV7-9; clone size: few; J gene: TRBJ1-1; D gene: .; CDR3 protein: CASSLTANTEAFF; CDR3 DNA: TGTGCCAGCAGCTTAACAGCAAACACTGAAGCTTTCTTT
V gene: TRBV11-2; clone size: .; J gene: TRBJ1-2; D gene: TRBD1; CDR3 protein: CASSSLQGALGYTF; CDR3 DNA: TGTGCCAGCAGCTCCCTGCAGGGGGCACTTGGCTACACCTTC
V gene: TRBV9; clone size: .; J gene: TRBJ1-2; D gene: TRBD1; CDR3 protein: CASSEGQGANYGYTF; CDR3 DNA: TGTGCCAGCAGCGAGGGACAGGGTGCTAACTATGGCTACACCTTC
V gene: TRBV29-1; clone size: .; J gene: TRBJ1-1; D gene: .; CDR3 protein: CSVEVYGQNTEAFF; CDR3 DNA: TGCAGCGTTGAGGTTTACGGACAGAACACTGAAGCTTTCTTT
V gene: TRBV15; clone size: .; J gene: TRBJ2-7; D gene: TRBD2; CDR3 protein: CATSSPKTSGIYEQYF; CDR3 DNA: TGTGCCACCAGCTCCCCGAAGACTAGCGGGATCTACGAGCAGTACTTC
V gene: TRBV3-1/TRBV3-2; clone size: .; J gene: TRBJ1-2; D gene: TRBD1; CDR3 protein: CASSQGTGGVGYTF; CDR3 DNA: TGTGCCAGCAGCCAAGGGACAGGGGGCGTTGGCTACACCTTC
V gene: TRBV11-2; clone size: .; J gene: TRBJ2-6; D gene: .; CDR3 protein: CASSLEVFGTSGANVLTF; CDR3 DNA: TGTGCCAGCAGCTTAGAGGTCTTTGGGACTTCTGGGGCCAACGTCCTGACTTTC
V gene: TRBV5-1; clone size: .; J gene: TRBJ2-5; D gene: TRBD2; CDR3 protein: CASSSIAGGGETQYF; CDR3 DNA: TGCGCCAGCAGCTCGATAGCGGGAGGAGGAGAGACCCAGTACTTC
V gene: TRBV19; clone size: .; J gene: TRBJ1-2; D gene: TRBD1; CDR3 protein: CASSMWRGLDGYTF; CDR3 DNA: TGTGCCAGTAGTATGTGGAGGGGGCTGGATGGCTACACCTTC
V gene: TRBV3-1/TRBV3-2; clone size: .; J gene: TRBJ2-2; D gene: TRBD2; CDR3 protein: CASSLRLAGGPSTGELFF; CDR3 DNA: TGTGCCAGCAGCTTAAGGCTGGCGGGAGGGCCTAGCACCGGGGAGCTGTTTTTT